This T cell receptor (beta chain) stems from a study of STAT5B mutations in CD4+ large granular lymphocyte leukemia. For the study at large: Healthy donors showed HLA-associated enrichment of the CDR3 'QG' motif.

Trimming took 0 bases from V and 5 from J, leaving 10 bases between them. Germline CDR1 MNHEY, CDR2 SVGAGI. This CDR3 is built from 14 residues. Study results and caveats: Top patient clones used TRBV06 genes more often: 8/27 versus 2/35 in controls.

The survey-level immunoSEQ assay was used. This table comes from immunoSEQ multiplex PCR, and its TCRdb copy is limited to in-frame clones, with some not included. This table holds 20,000 or so clones, 78% found once. As regards this clone: Its antigen is currently unknown.

Sample: CD4+ T cells from blood buffy coats. This rearrangement joins TRBV6-5 to TRBJ2-5; D ambiguous. This sequence was found in a human donor in good health. The CDR3 coding sequence is TGTGCCAGCAGTTACTCTCTTAACCGGGAGACCCAGTACTTC. It is translated as CASSYSLNRETQYF.